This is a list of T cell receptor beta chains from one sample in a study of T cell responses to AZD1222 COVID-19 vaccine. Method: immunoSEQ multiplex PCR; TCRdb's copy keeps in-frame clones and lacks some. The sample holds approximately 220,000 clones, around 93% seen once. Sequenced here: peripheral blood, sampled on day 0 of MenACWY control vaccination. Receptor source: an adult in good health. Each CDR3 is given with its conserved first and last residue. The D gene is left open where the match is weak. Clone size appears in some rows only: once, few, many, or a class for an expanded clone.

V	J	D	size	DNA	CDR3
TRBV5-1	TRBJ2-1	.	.	TGCGCCAGCAGCTTGAAACTACGGACATACAATGAGCAGTTCTTC	CASSLKLRTYNEQFF
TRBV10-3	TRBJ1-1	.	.	TGTGCCATCAGGCCCGACGGGGGCGCGTACACTGAAGCTTTCTTT	CAIRPDGGAYTEAFF
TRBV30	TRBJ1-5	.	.	TGTGCCTGGAGTTGGAGGGGTGATCAGCCCCAGCATTTT	CAWSWRGDQPQHF
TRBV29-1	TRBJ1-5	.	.	TGCAGCGTTAGGCAGAATAGCAATCAGCCCCAGCATTTT	CSVRQNSNQPQHF
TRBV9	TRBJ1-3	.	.	TGTGCCAGCAGTACAGACAGTAGCTCTGGAAACACCATATATTTT	CASSTDSSSGNTIYF
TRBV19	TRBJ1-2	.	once	TGTGCCAGTAGACCTGGGCAGGGAGGGAGCTATGGCTACACCTTC	CASRPGQGGSYGYTF
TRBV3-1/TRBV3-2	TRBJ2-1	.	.	TGTGCCAGCAGCCAAGGGCCAGCCTACTACAATGAGCAGTTCTTC	CASSQGPAYYNEQFF
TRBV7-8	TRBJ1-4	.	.	TGTGCCAGCAGCCTCCGGCGAGTATCGAAAAATGAAAAACTGTTTTTT	CASSLRRVSKNEKLFF
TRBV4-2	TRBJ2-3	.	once	TGTGCCAGCAGCCAAGATAATCGGGACCTCGGTCGGACAGATACGCAGTATTTT	CASSQDNRDLGRTDTQYF
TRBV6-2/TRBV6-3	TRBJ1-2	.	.	TGTGCCAGCAGTTACCTTGCAGTGTCTGACTATGGCTACACCTTC	CASSYLAVSDYGYTF
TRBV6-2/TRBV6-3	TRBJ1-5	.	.	TGTGCCAGCAGCCCAGCCTATCAGCCCCAGCATTTT	CASSPAYQPQHF
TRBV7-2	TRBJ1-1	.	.	TGTGCCAGCAGCGGCGCATCCGGTGGCTACACTGAAGCTTTCTTT	CASSGASGGYTEAFF
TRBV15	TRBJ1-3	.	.	TGTGCCACCAGCAGAGAGCCCCCGATTCGGGGGAGGGCTGGAAACACCATATATTTT	CATSREPPIRGRAGNTIYF
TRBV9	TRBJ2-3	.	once	TGTGCCAGCAGCGTAGGAGTTTCGGGGGATCGGACAGATACGCAGTATTTT	CASSVGVSGDRTDTQYF
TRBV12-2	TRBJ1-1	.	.	TGTGCAAGTCAGATGGCCCCCCGAAATATGAGTACTGAAGCTTTCTTT	CASQMAPRNMSTEAFF
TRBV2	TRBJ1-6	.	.	TGTGCCAGCAGTTACAGGGTTGTGAATTCACCCCTCCACTTT	CASSYRVVNSPLHF
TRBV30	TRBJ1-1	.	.	TGTGCCTGGAAAGGAGGGGGGAGGGACACTGAAGCTTTCTTT	CAWKGGGRDTEAFF
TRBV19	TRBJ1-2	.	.	TGTGCCAGTAGTTTGGGCGCAGGGTCGACTAACTATGGCTACACCTTC	CASSLGAGSTNYGYTF
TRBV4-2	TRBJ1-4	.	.	TGTGCCAGCAGCCAAGACGGACCGATGTTTAATGAAAAACTGTTTTTT	CASSQDGPMFNEKLFF
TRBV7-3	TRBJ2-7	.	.	TGTGCCAGCAGCTTAAGGCCCGAGAGGGTCAACGAGCAGTACTTC	CASSLRPERVNEQYF
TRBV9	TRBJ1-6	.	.	TGTGCCAGCAGCGCCCCAGGGACCAATTCACCCCTCCACTTT	CASSAPGTNSPLHF
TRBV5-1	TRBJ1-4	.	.	TGCGCCAGCAGCTTTACTCAGGGTGGTGAAAAACTGTTTTTT	CASSFTQGGEKLFF
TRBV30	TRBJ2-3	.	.	TGTGCCTGGACTGCCGGGCCAGATACGCAGTATTTT	CAWTAGPDTQYF
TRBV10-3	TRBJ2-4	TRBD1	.	TGTGCCATCAGTGGTCAGGACAGGGCGAAAAACATTCAGTACTTC	CAISGQDRAKNIQYF
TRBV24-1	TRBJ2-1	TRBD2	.	TGTGCCACCAGTGGACTAGCGGGGGGGAAGCAGTTCTTC	CATSGLAGGKQFF
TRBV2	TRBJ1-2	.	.	TGTGCCAGCAGTGAGTCAGCACGCGGCTACACCTTC	CASSESARGYTF
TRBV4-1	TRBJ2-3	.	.	TGCGCCAGCAGCCAAGCCCGAGCTGCCACAGATACGCAGTATTTT	CASSQARAATDTQYF
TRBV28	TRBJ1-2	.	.	TGTGCCAGCAGAAACCCACAGTTAACCTACACCTTC	CASRNPQLTYTF
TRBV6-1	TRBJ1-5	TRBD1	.	TGTGCCAGCAGAGAACCGGGACAGGGGAGCAATCAGCCCCAGCATTTT	CASREPGQGSNQPQHF
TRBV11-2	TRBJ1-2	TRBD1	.	TGTGCCAGCAGCTTAGGACAGGGGGCTGTGTACACCTTC	CASSLGQGAVYTF
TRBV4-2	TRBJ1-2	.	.	TGTGCCAGCAGCCAAGGGGTACAGGGTTCTTATGGCTACACCTTC	CASSQGVQGSYGYTF
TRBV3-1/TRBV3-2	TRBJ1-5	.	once	TGTGCCAGCAGCCAAGGGGGGTCCGGCTATAGCAATCAGCCCCAGCATTTT	CASSQGGSGYSNQPQHF